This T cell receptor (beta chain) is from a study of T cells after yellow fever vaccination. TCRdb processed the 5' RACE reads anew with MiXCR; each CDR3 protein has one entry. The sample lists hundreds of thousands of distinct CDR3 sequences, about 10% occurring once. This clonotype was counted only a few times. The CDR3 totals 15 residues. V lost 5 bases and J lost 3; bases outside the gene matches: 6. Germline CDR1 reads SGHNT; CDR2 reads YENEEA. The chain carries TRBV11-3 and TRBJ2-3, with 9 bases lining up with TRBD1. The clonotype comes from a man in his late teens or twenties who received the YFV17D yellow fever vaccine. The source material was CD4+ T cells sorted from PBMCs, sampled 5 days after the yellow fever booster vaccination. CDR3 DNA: TGTGCCAGCAGCCGGACAGGGGATTCGACAGATACGCAGTATTTT. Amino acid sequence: CASSRTGDSTDTQYF.